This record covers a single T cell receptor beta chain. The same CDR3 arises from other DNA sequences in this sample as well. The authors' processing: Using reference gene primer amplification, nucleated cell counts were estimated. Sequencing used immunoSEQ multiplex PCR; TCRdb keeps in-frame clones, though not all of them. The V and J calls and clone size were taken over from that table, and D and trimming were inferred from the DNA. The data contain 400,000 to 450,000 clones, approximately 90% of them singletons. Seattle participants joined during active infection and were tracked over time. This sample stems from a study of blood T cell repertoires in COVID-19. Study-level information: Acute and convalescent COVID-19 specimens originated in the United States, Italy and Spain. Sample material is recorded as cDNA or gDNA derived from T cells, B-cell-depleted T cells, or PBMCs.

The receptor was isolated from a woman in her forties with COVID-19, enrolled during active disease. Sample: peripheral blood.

The DNA of the CDR3 is TGTGCCAGCAGTTTAGCCAGTTATGGCTACACCTTC. Translation: CASSLASYGYTF. The chain is built from TRBV12-3 or TRBV12-4 and TRBJ1-2; the D is unclear. The CDR3 length is 12 residues. Trimming took off 0 bases at V and 5 bases at J, with 4 bases between the two ends.